This TCR beta chain was retrieved from a study of control samples from healthy donors and cancer patients. The CDR3 runs to 14 residues. Trimming took 4 bases from V and 6 from J; bases not matched to a gene: 6. CDR1 and CDR2 from the germline V gene are SGHNT and YYREEE (reference sequence). Sequenced by immunoSEQ multiplex PCR; TCRdb stores in-frame clones only, minus some. This table holds some 45,000 clones, about 91% found once. Sequencing used PBMCs. This clonotype was sampled from a woman between 40 and 50 years old with head and neck cancer. The chain recombines TRBV5-4 with TRBJ2-2, with TRBD1 matching over 7 bases. As DNA, the CDR3 is TGTGCCAGCAGCATAACCGGGACAGCCGGGGAGCTGTTTTTT. It translates to CASSITGTAGELFF.